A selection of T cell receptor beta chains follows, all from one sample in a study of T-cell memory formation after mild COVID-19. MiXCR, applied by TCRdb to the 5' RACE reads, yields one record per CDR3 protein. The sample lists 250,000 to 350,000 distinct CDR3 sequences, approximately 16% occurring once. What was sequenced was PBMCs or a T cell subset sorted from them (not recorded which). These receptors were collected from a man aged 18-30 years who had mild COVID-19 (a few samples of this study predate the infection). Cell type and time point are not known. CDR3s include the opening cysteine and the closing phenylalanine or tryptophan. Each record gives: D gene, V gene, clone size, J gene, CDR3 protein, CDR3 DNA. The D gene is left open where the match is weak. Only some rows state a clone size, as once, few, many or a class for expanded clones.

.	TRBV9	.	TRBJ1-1	CASSPQGRGMNTEAFF	TGTGCCAGCAGCCCACAGGGAAGGGGCATGAACACTGAAGCTTTCTTT
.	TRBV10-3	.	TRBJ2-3	CAISEQAPDTQYF	TGTGCCATCAGTGAGCAGGCCCCAGATACGCAGTATTTT
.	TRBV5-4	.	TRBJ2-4	CASSLDRAGLAKNIQYF	TGTGCCAGCAGCCTAGACAGGGCGGGGTTAGCCAAAAACATTCAGTACTTC
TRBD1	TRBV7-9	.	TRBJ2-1	CASSLVGQGNEQFF	TGTGCCAGCAGCTTAGTCGGACAGGGGAATGAGCAGTTCTTC
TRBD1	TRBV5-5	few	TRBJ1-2	CASSGRTGAPDGYTF	TGTGCCAGCAGCGGCCGGACAGGGGCCCCCGATGGCTACACCTTC
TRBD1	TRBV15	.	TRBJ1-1	CATSREWAGGEAFF	TGTGCCACCAGCAGAGAGTGGGCAGGGGGGGAAGCTTTCTTT
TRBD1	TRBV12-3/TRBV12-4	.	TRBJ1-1	CASSLGQGAMNTEAFF	TGTGCCAGCAGTTTGGGCCAGGGGGCTATGAACACTGAAGCTTTCTTT
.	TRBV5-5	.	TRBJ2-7	CASSLEDRPEQYF	TGTGCCAGCAGCTTGGAGGACAGACCCGAGCAGTACTTC
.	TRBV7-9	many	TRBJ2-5	CASSLVASGETQYF	TGTGCCAGCAGCCTAGTAGCCTCTGGAGAGACCCAGTACTTC
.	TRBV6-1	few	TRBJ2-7	CASSNPRDGPYEQYF	TGTGCCAGCAGTAACCCCCGGGACGGACCCTACGAGCAGTACTTC
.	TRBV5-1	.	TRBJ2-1	CASSLAVQPYNEQFF	TGCGCCAGCAGCTTGGCCGTCCAGCCCTACAATGAGCAGTTCTTC
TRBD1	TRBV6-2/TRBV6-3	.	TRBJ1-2	CASSTPTGNGYTF	TGTGCCAGCAGTACCCCGACAGGGAATGGCTACACCTTC
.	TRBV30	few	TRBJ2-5	CAWSVGGIRETQYF	TGTGCCTGGAGTGTGGGAGGAATTAGAGAGACCCAGTACTTC
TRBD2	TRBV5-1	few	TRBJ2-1	CASSSNLAGGHGEQFF	TGCGCCAGCAGCTCCAACTTAGCGGGGGGGCATGGTGAGCAGTTCTTC
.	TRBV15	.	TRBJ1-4	CATSRGAGTKTNEKLFF	TGTGCCACCAGCAGGGGGGCAGGGACGAAGACTAATGAAAAACTGTTTTTT
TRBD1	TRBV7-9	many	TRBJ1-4	CASSSQGPYEKLFF	TGTGCCAGCAGTTCACAGGGGCCTTATGAAAAACTGTTTTTT
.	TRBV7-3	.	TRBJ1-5	CASRPTGRGQPQHF	TGTGCCAGCAGACCAACAGGCCGAGGGCAGCCCCAGCATTTT
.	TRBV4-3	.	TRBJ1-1	CASSPSDGRGGKAFF	TGCGCCAGCAGCCCCTCCGATGGTCGGGGAGGGAAAGCTTTCTTT
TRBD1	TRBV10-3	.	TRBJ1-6	CAISERQGDSPLHF	TGTGCCATCAGTGAGAGACAGGGTGATTCACCCCTCCACTTT
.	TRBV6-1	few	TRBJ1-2	CASSVSDYGYTF	TGTGCCAGCAGTGTATCCGACTATGGCTACACCTTC
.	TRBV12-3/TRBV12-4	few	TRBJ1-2	CASRPHGRGRGYTF	TGTGCCAGCAGGCCCCATGGCAGGGGTAGAGGCTACACCTTC
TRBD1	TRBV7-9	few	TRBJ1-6	CASSLARQGNSPLHF	TGTGCCAGCAGCTTAGCGCGACAGGGTAATTCACCCCTCCACTTT
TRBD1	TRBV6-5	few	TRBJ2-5	CASSVDRGSETQYF	TGTGCCAGCAGTGTTGACAGGGGGAGTGAGACCCAGTACTTC
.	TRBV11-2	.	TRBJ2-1	CASSFDSFSYNEQFF	TGTGCCAGCAGCTTCGACAGCTTCTCCTACAATGAGCAGTTCTTC
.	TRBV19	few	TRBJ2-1	CASSMRGSSYNEQFF	TGTGCCAGTAGTATGCGGGGTAGCTCCTACAATGAGCAGTTCTTC
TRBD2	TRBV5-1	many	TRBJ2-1	CASEEEAGGSNEQFF	TGCGCCAGCGAGGAGGAAGCGGGGGGGAGTAATGAGCAGTTCTTC
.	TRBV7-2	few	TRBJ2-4	CASRQGGLSKNIQYF	TGTGCCAGCCGCCAAGGGGGGTTGTCCAAAAACATTCAGTACTTC
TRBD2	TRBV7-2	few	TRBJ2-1	CASRDAARGGPDEQFF	TGTGCCAGCAGGGACGCAGCTCGGGGGGGGCCTGATGAGCAGTTCTTC
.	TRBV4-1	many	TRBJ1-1	CASSQVSGSSFF	TGCGCCAGCAGCCAAGTGTCAGGGTCATCTTTCTTT
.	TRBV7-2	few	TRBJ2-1	CASSWTADIEQFF	TGTGCCAGCAGCTGGACAGCCGATATTGAGCAGTTCTTC
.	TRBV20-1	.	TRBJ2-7	CSARLWTGEQYF	TGCAGTGCTAGACTATGGACGGGGGAGCAGTACTTC
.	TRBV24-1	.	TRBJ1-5	CATSKGYGNQPQHF	TGTGCCACCAGTAAGGGGTATGGCAATCAGCCCCAGCATTTT
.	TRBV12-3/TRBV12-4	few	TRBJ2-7	CASSVSSTPYEQYF	TGTGCCAGCAGCGTCAGTAGTACCCCCTACGAGCAGTACTTC
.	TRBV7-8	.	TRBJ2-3	CASGGGEPDTQYF	TGTGCCAGCGGGGGGGGCGAGCCAGATACGCAGTATTTT
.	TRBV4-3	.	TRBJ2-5	CASSQWTGGTQYF	TGCGCCAGCAGCCAATGGACCGGGGGGACCCAGTACTTC
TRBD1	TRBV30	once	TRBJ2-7	CAWGQGFSYEQYF	TGTGCCTGGGGACAGGGATTCTCCTACGAGCAGTACTTC
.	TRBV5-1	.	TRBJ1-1	CASSFAGLENTEAFF	TGCGCCAGCAGCTTTGCAGGTCTCGAAAACACTGAAGCTTTCTTT
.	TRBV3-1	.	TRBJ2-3	CASSQADFGGSTDTQYF	TGTGCCAGCAGCCAGGCCGATTTTGGGGGGAGCACAGATACGCAGTATTTT
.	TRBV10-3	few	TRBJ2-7	CAISELEGYEQYF	TGTGCCATCAGTGAGTTGGAGGGGTACGAGCAGTACTTC
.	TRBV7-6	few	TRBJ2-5	CASSPGQGRGETQYF	TGTGCCAGCAGCCCCGGCCAAGGACGGGGGGAGACCCAGTACTTC
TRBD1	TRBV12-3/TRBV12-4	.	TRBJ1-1	CASSRQGLNTEAFF	TGTGCCAGCAGCCGACAGGGGTTGAACACTGAAGCTTTCTTT
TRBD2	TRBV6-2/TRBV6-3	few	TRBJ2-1	CASRRAGGSYNEQFF	TGTGCCAGCAGGCGGGCGGGGGGTTCCTACAATGAGCAGTTCTTC
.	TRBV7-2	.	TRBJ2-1	CASSFLFYNEQFF	TGTGCCAGCAGCTTTCTATTCTACAATGAGCAGTTCTTC
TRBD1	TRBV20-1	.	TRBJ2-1	CSARPGTGYNEQFF	TGCAGTGCTCGCCCTGGGACAGGCTACAATGAGCAGTTCTTC
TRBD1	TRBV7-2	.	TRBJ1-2	CASSQSGQGYGYTF	TGTGCCAGCAGCCAATCGGGACAGGGATATGGCTACACCTTC
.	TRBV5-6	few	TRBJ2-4	CASSPGGQEKNIQYF	TGTGCCAGCAGCCCCGGCGGCCAGGAGAAAAACATTCAGTACTTC
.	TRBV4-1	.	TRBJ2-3	CASRQGARGVTDTQYF	TGCGCCAGCAGACAGGGGGCGCGGGGGGTCACAGATACGCAGTATTTT
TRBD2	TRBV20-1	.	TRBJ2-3	CSAGRLAGTDTQYF	TGCAGTGCCGGGAGACTAGCGGGCACAGATACGCAGTATTTT
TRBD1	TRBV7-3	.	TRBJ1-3	CASSRTGKDTIYF	TGTGCCAGCAGCCGGACAGGGAAGGACACCATATATTTT
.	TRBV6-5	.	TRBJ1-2	CASSTAGRPTYGYTF	TGTGCCAGCAGTACCGCCGGCCGGCCAACCTACGGCTACACCTTC
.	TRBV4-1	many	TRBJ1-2	CASSPSAMGSSGYTF	TGCGCCAGCAGCCCATCGGCGATGGGGTCGTCCGGCTACACCTTC
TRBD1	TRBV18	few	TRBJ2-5	CASSPTDRAETQYF	TGTGCCAGCTCACCAACGGACAGGGCTGAGACCCAGTACTTC
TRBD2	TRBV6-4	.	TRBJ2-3	CASRRLAGGPDTQYF	TGTGCCAGCAGAAGACTAGCGGGGGGGCCGGATACGCAGTATTTT
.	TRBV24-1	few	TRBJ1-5	CATSDFLSKGYQPQHF	TGTGCCACCAGTGATTTTCTGAGTAAGGGGTATCAGCCCCAGCATTTT